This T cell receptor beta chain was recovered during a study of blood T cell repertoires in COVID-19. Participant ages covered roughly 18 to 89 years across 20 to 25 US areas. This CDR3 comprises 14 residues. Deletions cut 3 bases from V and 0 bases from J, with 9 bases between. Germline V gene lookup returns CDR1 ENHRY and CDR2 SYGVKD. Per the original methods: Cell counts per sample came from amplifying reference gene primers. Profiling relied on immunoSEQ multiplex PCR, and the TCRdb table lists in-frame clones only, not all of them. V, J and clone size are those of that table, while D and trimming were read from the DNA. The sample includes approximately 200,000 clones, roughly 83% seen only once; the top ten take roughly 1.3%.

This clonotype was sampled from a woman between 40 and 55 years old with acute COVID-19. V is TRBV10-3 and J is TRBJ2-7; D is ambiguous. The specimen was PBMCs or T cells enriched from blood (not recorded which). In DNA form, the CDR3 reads TGTGCCATCAGTGATAAAGTGAGCTCCTACGAGCAGTACTTC. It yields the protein CAISDKVSSYEQYF.